A single sample is the source of the 26 T cell receptor beta chains below, sequenced in a study of monozygotic twins with inflammatory bowel disease. TCRdb re-called the 5' RACE reads; every CDR3 protein appears as one record, without DNA. This repertoire includes roughly 140,000 distinct CDR3 sequences. Sequencing input: blood. The receptors were sampled from a human donor with ulcerative colitis or Crohn's disease, or a healthy co-twin of an affected twin (not recorded which).

This chain connects TRBV6-1 to TRBJ1-5; as DNA is missing, the TRBD1 call by TCRdb cannot be tested. The germline V gene has CDR1 MNHNS and CDR2 SASEGT. This CDR3 spans 18 amino acids. CDR3 in amino acids: CASSRGTGGSYSNQPQHF.

CDR3 amino acids: CASSFWDRGSGDKEKLFF. The genes are TRBV27 and TRBJ1-4; TCRdb returns TRBD1, unconfirmable since there is no DNA. CDR1 and CDR2 (germline): MNHEY, SMNVEV (reference sequence). The CDR3 is 18 amino acids.

The rearrangement joins TRBV12-3 or TRBV12-4 to TRBJ2-7; the TCRdb call, TRBD2, lacks DNA for checking. The CDR3 runs to 13 residues. The CDR3 loop is CASSYRAGSLLYF.

This chain joins TRBV6-2 or TRBV6-3 and TRBJ2-1; with no DNA, the TCRdb D assignment of TRBD2 cannot be verified. Germline V lookup: CDR1 MNHEY, CDR2 SVGEGT. The CDR3 is 12 residues long. CDR3 region: CATRLADNEQFF.

The chain is built from TRBV5-1 and TRBJ1-1; there is no DNA to check the TCRdb D call of TRBD1. This CDR3 comprises 15 residues. Germline CDR1 SGHRS, CDR2 YFSETQ. The CDR3 protein is CASSTFSTGNTEAFF.

The V gene is TRBV6-5, the J gene TRBJ1-6; TCRdb gives TRBD1 as the D gene, but with no DNA this cannot be confirmed. This CDR3 comprises 15 residues. The germline V gene encodes CDR1 MNHEY and CDR2 SVGAGI. CDR3 residues: CASSYDRSSNSPLHF.

The chain combines TRBV20-1 with TRBJ1-1. Germline V CDR1 and CDR2: DFQATT, SNEGSKA (reference sequence). CDR3 length equals 13 residues. The CDR3 region is CSHLRARTFEAFF.

The CDR3 is CASSPRGWNEKLFF. This chain connects TRBV7-2 to TRBJ1-4; TCRdb proposes TRBD1, but this gene call is untestable without DNA. There are 14 residues in the CDR3. Germline values: CDR1 SGHTA, CDR2 FQGNSA.

This chain uses TRBV18 with TRBJ2-3; the D call of TRBD2 rests on TCRdb alone, since no DNA is present to check it. CDR1 and CDR2 (germline): KGHSH, LQKENI. The CDR3 length is 15 residues. CDR3 sequence reads: CASSPARALTDTQYF.

The V call is TRBV27, the J call TRBJ2-1; the D call from TCRdb, TRBD1, cannot be confirmed without DNA. This CDR3 has 11 amino acids. The V gene's germline CDR1 is MNHEY and CDR2 SMNVEV (reference sequence). CDR3 sequence: CASSSQETKFF.

This chain links TRBV5-1 with TRBJ2-2; without DNA, the TCRdb call of TRBD1 cannot be checked. Per the germline V gene, CDR1 is SGHRS and CDR2 is YFSETQ. This CDR3 is built from 16 residues. This CDR3 is CASSLSPGQVTGELFF.

The V call is TRBV30, the J call TRBJ2-1; TCRdb's assignment of TRBD1 cannot be checked, as there is no DNA. CDR1 is GTSNPN and CDR2 is SVGIG in the germline V gene (reference sequence). The CDR3 consists of 17 residues. The CDR3 loop is CAWKDRSGVRSYNEQFF.

J is TRBJ2-3 and V is TRBV5-1. The CDR3 sequence is 14 residues long. Germline V CDR1 and CDR2: SGHRS, YFSETQ. CDR3 loop: CASSFDTSTDTQYF.

The chain joins TRBV7-9 to TRBJ2-7. CDR3 length: 14 amino acids. Germline-derived CDR1 and CDR2 are SEHNR and FQNEAQ (reference sequence). This CDR3 reads CASSLLGEKGEQYF.

V and J are TRBV2 and TRBJ2-7; the TRBD1 assignment by TCRdb is unverifiable without DNA. The germline gives CDR1 SNHLY, CDR2 FYNNEI. The length of the CDR3 is 13 residues. CDR3 residues: CASRGSTVYEQYF.

The chain joins TRBV5-1 to TRBJ2-3; the TCRdb D gene call, TRBD1, has no DNA to confirm it. The CDR3 is 21 residues long. CDR1 is SGHRS, CDR2 YFSETQ, per germline. CDR3 region: CASSRGTNRGEGHGSTDTQYF.

CDR3 sequence reads: CSSPRGLAEAFF. The rearrangement links TRBV20-1 to TRBJ1-1. The CDR3 is 12 amino acids. CDR1 and CDR2 (germline): DFQATT, SNEGSKA (reference sequence).

The J gene is TRBJ2-5, the V gene TRBV11-1; TCRdb's assignment of TRBD2 cannot be checked, as there is no DNA. This CDR3 spans 19 amino acids. Germline V CDR1 and CDR2: SGHAT, FQDESV (reference sequence). CDR3 residues: CASSLEGISPKLAQETQYF.

The genes are TRBV20-1 and TRBJ1-5; TCRdb proposes TRBD1, but this gene call is untestable without DNA. The CDR3 extends over 14 amino acids. The V gene's germline CDR1 is DFQATT and CDR2 SNEGSKA (reference sequence). The CDR3 loop is CSARVGGAKQPQHF.

The chain has TRBV3-1 and TRBJ1-1; the D call from TCRdb, TRBD1, cannot be confirmed without DNA. The germline V gene has CDR1 LGHDT and CDR2 YNNKEL (reference sequence). CDR3 length equals 14 residues. The chain's CDR3 is CASSQAGGRTEAFF.

This chain links TRBV5-5 with TRBJ2-7; the D call of TRBD1 rests on TCRdb alone, since no DNA is present to check it. CDR1 and CDR2 from the germline V gene are SGHKS and YYEKEE (reference sequence). There are 15 residues in the CDR3. CDR3: CASTLLVGQGSEQYF. Looking up the rest from reference TRBV5-5 and TRBJ2-7 gives the full variable domain: DAGVTQSPTHLIKTRGQQVTLRCSPISGHKSVSWYQQVLGQGPQFIFQYYEKEERGRGNFPDRFSARQFPNYSSELNVNALLLGDSALYLCASTLLVGQGSEQYFGPGTRLTVT.

This rearrangement joins TRBV18 to TRBJ2-7. This CDR3 comprises 15 residues. Germline V CDR1 and CDR2: KGHSH, LQKENI. CDR3 sequence: CASSPRSTVNYEQYF.

The rearrangement joins TRBV15 to TRBJ2-5; the D call of TRBD1 rests on TCRdb alone, since no DNA is present to check it. From germline, CDR1 is LNHNV and CDR2 YYDKDF (reference sequence). This CDR3 comprises 15 residues. CDR3: CATSSRGQWGQTQYF.

The chain recombines TRBV6-5 with TRBJ1-5; checking the TCRdb D call of TRBD1 is not possible without DNA. This CDR3 is 14 amino acids long. Germline CDR1 reads MNHEY; CDR2 reads SVGAGI. The CDR3 spells CASSYSSGDQPQHF.

The chain uses TRBV6-5 and TRBJ2-7. The CDR3 is 14 residues long. Germline V gives CDR1 MNHEY, CDR2 SVGAGI. The CDR3 sequence: CASIRRVGIYEQYF.

The chain uses TRBV7-9 and TRBJ2-7; TCRdb lists TRBD1, though no DNA is available to test this call. The CDR3 extends over 17 amino acids. CDR1 SEHNR and CDR2 FQNEAQ come from the germline V gene (reference sequence). The CDR3 sequence: CASSYPRTGAISYEQYF.